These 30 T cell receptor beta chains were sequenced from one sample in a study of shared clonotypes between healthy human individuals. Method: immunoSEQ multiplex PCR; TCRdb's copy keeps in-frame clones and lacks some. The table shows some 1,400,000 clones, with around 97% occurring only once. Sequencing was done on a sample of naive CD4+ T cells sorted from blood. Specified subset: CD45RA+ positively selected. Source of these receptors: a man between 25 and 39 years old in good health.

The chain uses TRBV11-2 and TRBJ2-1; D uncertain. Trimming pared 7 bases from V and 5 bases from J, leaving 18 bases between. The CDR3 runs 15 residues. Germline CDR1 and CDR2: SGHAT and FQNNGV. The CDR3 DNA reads TGTGCCAGCACGCCCCACCCAGGAGAACACAATGAGCAGTTCTTC. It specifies CASTPHPGEHNEQFF.

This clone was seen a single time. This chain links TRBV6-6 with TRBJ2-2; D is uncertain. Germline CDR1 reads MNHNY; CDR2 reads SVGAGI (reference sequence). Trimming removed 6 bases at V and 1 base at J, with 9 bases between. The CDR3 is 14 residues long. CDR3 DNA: TGTGCCAGCAGAGACTCGATGAACACCGGGGAGCTGTTTTTT. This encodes CASRDSMNTGELFF.

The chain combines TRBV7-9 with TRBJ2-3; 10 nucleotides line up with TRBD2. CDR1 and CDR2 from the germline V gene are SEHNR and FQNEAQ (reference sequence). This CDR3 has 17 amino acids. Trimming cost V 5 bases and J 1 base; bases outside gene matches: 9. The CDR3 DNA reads TGTGCCAGCAGCACCCTAGCGGGAGAGGTTGGCACAGATACGCAGTATTTT. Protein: CASSTLAGEVGTDTQYF.

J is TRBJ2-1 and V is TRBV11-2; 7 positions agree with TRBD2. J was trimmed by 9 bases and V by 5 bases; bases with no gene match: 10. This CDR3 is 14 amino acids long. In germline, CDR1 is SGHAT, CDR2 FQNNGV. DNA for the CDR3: TGTGCCAGCAGCCGCGGGAGAACGAGAGGTGAGCAGTTCTTC. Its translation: CASSRGRTRGEQFF.

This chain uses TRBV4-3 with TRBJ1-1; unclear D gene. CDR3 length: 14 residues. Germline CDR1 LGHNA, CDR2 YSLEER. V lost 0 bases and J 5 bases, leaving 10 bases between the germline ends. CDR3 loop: CASSQDPTYTEAFF. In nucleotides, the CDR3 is TGCGCCAGCAGCCAAGATCCGACCTATACTGAAGCTTTCTTT.

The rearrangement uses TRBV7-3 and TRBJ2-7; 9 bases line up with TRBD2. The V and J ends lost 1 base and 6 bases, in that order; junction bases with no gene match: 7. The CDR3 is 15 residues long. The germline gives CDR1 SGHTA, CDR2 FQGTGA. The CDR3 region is CASSLIAGAGSEQYF. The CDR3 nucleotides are TGTGCCAGCAGCTTAATAGCGGGAGCTGGTTCCGAGCAGTACTTC. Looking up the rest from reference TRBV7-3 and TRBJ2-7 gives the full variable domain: GAGVSQTPSNKVTEKGKYVELRCDPISGHTALYWYRQSLGQGPEFLIYFQGTGAADDSGLPNDRFFAVRPEGSVSTLKIQRTERGDSAVYLCASSLIAGAGSEQYFGPGTRLTVT.

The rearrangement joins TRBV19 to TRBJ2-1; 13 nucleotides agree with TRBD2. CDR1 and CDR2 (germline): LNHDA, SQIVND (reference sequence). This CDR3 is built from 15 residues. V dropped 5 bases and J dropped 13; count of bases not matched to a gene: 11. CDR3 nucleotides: TGTGCCAGTAGTCCACTAGCGGGAGGGCCATTGGTTCAGTTCTTC. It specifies CASSPLAGGPLVQFF.

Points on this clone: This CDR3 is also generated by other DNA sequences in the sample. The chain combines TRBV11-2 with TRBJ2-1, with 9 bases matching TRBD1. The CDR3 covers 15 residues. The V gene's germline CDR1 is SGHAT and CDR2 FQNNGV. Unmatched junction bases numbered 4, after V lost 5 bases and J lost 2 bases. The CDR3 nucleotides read TGTGCCAGCAGCCCGCGACAGGGGGCCTACAATGAGCAGTTCTTC. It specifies CASSPRQGAYNEQFF.

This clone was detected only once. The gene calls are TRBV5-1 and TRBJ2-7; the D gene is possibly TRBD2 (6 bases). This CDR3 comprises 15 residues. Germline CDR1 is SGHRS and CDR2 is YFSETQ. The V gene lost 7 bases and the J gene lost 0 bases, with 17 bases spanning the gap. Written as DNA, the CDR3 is TGCGCCAGCGTAACCGCGGGACGCCTCTCCTACGAGCAGTACTTC. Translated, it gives CASVTAGRLSYEQYF. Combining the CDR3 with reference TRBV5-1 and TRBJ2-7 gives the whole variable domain KAGVTQTPRYLIKTRGQQVTLSCSPISGHRSVSWYQQTPGQGLQFLFEYFSETQRNKGNFPGRFSGRQFSNSRSEMNVSTLELGDSALYLCASVTAGRLSYEQYFGPGTRLTVT.

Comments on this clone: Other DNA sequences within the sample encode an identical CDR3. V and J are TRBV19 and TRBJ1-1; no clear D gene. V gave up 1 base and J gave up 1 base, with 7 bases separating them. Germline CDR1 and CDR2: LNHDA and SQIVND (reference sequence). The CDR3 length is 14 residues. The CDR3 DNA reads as TGTGCCAGTAGTATAGGGCCCGCGAACACTGAAGCTTTCTTT. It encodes CASSIGPANTEAFF.

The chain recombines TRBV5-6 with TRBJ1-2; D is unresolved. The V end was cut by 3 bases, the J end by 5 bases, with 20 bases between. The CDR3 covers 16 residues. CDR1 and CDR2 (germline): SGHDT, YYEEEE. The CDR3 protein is CASSSPHRSASYGYTF. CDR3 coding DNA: TGTGCCAGCAGCTCCCCCCACAGATCGGCGTCTTATGGCTACACCTTC.

The DNA of the CDR3 is TGTGCCAGCAGCTCAGTCCGGGCTCAAGCCAAAAACATTCAGTACTTC. The encoded protein is CASSSVRAQAKNIQYF. The rearrangement links TRBV7-9 to TRBJ2-4; D is unresolved. The CDR3 contains 16 residues. The germline CDR1 and CDR2 sequences are SEHNR and FQNEAQ (reference sequence). The germline V and J ends were trimmed by 4 bases and 0 bases, with 13 bases remaining between them.

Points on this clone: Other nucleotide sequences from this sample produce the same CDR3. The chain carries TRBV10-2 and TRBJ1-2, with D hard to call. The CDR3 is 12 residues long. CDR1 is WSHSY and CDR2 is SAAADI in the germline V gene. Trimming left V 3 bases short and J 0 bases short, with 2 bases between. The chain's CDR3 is CASSDSNYGYTF. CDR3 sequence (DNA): TGCGCCAGCAGTGATTCTAACTATGGCTACACCTTC.

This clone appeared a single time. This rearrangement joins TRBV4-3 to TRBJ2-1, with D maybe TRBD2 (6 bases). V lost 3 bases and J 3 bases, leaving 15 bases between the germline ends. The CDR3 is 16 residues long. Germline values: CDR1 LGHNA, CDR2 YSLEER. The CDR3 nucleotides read TGCGCCAGCAGCCATTTCTCGGGAGTGTACTACAATGAGCAGTTCTTC. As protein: CASSHFSGVYYNEQFF.

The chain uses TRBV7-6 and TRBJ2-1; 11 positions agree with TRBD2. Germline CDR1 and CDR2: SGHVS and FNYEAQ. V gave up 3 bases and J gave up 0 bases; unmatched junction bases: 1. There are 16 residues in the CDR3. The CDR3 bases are TGTGCCAGCAGCTTGCTAGCGGGGGGCTCCTACAATGAGCAGTTCTTC. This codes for CASSLLAGGSYNEQFF.

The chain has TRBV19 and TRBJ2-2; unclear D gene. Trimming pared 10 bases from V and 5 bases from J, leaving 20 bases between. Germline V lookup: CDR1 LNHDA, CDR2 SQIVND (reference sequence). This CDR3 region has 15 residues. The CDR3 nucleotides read TGTGCCACAACATCTCGGACGATGGGAACCGGGGAGCTGTTTTTT. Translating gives CATTSRTMGTGELFF.

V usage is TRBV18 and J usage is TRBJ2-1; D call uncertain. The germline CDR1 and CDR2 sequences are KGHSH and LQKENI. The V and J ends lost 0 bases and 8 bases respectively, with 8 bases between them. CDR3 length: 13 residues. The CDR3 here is CASSPPTPYEQFF. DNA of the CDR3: TGTGCCAGCTCACCACCCACCCCGTATGAGCAGTTCTTC.

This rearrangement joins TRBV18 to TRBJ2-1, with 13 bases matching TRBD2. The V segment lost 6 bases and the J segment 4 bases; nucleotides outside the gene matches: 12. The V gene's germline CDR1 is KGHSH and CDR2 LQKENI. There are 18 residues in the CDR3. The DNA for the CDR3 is TGTGCCAGCTCCGCCCGGGGTAGGACTAGCGGGAGTTACAATGAGCAGTTCTTC. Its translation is CASSARGRTSGSYNEQFF.

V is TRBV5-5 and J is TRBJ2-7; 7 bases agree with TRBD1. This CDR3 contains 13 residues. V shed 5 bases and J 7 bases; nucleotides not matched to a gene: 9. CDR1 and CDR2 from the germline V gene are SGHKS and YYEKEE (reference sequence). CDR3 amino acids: CASSRQGKDEQYF. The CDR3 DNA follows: TGTGCCAGCAGTCGACAGGGAAAGGATGAGCAGTACTTC.

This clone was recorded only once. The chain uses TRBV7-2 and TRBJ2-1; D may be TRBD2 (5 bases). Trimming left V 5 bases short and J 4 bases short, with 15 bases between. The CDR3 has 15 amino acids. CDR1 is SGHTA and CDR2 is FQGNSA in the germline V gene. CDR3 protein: CASSALLGPYNEQFF. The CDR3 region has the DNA TGTGCCAGCAGCGCCCTACTAGGACCGTACAATGAGCAGTTCTTC.

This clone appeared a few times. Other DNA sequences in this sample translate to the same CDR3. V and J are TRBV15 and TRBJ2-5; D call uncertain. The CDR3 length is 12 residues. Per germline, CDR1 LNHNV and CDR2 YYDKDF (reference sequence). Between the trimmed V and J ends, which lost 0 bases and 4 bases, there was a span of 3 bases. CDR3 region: CATSRDRETQYF. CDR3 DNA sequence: TGTGCCACCAGCAGAGATAGAGAGACCCAGTACTTC.

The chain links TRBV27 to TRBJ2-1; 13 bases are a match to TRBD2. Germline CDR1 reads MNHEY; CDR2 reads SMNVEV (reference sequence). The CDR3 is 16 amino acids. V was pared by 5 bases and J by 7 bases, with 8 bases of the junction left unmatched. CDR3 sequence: CASSPLTSGRINEQFF. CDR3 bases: TGTGCCAGCAGTCCCCTGACTAGCGGGAGGATTAATGAGCAGTTCTTC.

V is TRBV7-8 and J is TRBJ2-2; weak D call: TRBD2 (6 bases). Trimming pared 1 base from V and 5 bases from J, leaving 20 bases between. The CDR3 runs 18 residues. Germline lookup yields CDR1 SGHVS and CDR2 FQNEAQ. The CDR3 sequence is CASSLGVGAGLPTGELFF. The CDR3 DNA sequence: TGTGCCAGCAGCTTAGGGGTCGGTGCGGGACTCCCGACCGGGGAGCTGTTTTTT.

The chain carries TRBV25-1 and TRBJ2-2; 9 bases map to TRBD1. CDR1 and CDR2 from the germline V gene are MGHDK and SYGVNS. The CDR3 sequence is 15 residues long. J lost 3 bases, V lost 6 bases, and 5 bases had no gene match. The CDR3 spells CASRGTGYYTGELFF. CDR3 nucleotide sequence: TGTGCCAGCAGGGGGACAGGGTATTACACCGGGGAGCTGTTTTTT.

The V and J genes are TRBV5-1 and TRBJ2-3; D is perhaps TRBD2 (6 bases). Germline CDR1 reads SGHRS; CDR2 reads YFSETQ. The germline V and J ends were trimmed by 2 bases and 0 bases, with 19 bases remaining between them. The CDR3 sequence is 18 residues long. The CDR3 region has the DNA TGCGCCAGCAGCTTCAATCCCCTTGGCGCGGGGAGCACAGATACGCAGTATTTT. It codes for CASSFNPLGAGSTDTQYF.

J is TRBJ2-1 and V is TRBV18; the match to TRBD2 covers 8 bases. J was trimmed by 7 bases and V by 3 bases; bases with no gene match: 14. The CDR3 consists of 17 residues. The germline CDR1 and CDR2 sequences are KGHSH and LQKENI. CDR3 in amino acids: CASSPDVAGLIRNEQFF. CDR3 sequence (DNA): TGTGCCAGCTCACCGGACGTAGCGGGACTTATCCGTAATGAGCAGTTCTTC.

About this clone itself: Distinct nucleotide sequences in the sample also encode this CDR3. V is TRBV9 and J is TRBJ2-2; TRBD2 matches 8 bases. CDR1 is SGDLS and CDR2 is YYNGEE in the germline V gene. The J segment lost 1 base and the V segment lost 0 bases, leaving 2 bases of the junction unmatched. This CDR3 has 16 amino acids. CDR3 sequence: CASSVGSGGNTGELFF. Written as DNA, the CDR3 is TGTGCCAGCAGCGTAGGAAGCGGGGGGAACACCGGGGAGCTGTTTTTT.

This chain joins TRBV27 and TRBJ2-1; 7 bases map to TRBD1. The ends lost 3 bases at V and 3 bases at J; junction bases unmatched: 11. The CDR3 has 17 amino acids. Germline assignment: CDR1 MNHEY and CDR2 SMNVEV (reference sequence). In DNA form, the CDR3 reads TGTGCCAGCAGTTTTACCCCGACAGGGACCTTCTACAATGAGCAGTTCTTC. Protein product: CASSFTPTGTFYNEQFF.

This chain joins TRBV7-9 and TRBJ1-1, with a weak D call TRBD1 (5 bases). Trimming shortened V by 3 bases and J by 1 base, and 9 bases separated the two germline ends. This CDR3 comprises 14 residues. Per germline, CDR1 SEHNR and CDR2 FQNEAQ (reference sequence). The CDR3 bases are TGTGCCAGCAGCTTGTTGACAGCGAACACTGAAGCTTTCTTT. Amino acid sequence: CASSLLTANTEAFF.

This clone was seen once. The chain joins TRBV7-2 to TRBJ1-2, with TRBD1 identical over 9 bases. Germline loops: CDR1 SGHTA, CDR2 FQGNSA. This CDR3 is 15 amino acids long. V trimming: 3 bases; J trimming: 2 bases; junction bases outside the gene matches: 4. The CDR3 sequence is CASSLTGGINYGYTF. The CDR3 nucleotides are TGTGCCAGCAGCTTGACAGGGGGTATAAACTATGGCTACACCTTC.